One and the same sample provided the 2 T cell receptor beta chains below, sequenced in a study of OX40 agonist ivuxolimab in advanced cancers. TCRdb keeps only in-frame clones here, not all; method: immunoSEQ multiplex PCR. Of under 85,000 clones listed, about 87% are singletons. Sequenced material: CD4+ or CD8+ T cells sorted from blood, taken in a trial of the OX40 agonist ivuxolimab. These receptors all stem from an adult with an advanced solid tumor such as melanoma, head and neck, liver or kidney cancer.

This clone was detected only once. V gene TRBV2 combines with J gene TRBJ2-3; TRBD2 matches at 11 bases. V shed 4 bases and J 2 bases; nucleotides not matched to a gene: 5. This CDR3 has 16 amino acids. The germline V gene has CDR1 SNHLY and CDR2 FYNNEI. In nucleotides, the CDR3 is TGTGCCAGCAGTGGGGGACTAGCGGCTTACACAGATACGCAGTATTTT. It is translated as CASSGGLAAYTDTQYF.

This clone was observed a handful of times. Distinct nucleotide sequences in the sample also encode this CDR3. This rearrangement joins TRBV19 to TRBJ2-2; D is uncertain. V lost 7 bases to trimming and J lost 4 bases, with 10 bases between them. Germline values: CDR1 LNHDA, CDR2 SQIVND (reference sequence). The CDR3 is 13 residues long. CDR3 coding DNA: TGTGCCAGTATCGGCCGCGTCACCGGGGAGCTGTTTTTT. Protein sequence: CASIGRVTGELFF.